This entry lists 12 T cell receptor beta chains sequenced from one sample in a study of beta chain features in type 1 diabetes. The sequenced template was cDNA made from the entire isolated RNA. Produced via immunoSEQ multiplex PCR; TCRdb's table is partial and in-frame only. The sample carries approximately 150,000 clones, about 9.7% recorded once. The source material was central memory CD4+ T cells from blood. These receptors were obtained from a woman in her thirties or forties in good health.

In this sample, this clone turned up a few times. Other DNA sequences of this sample code for an identical CDR3. The CDR3: CAIRGTGVNEQYF. CDR3 DNA sequence: TGTGCCATCAGGGGGACAGGGGTGAACGAGCAGTACTTC. The rearrangement links TRBV10-3 to TRBJ2-7; TRBD1 matches 10 bases. The CDR3 has 13 residues. V dropped 6 bases and J dropped 5; count of bases not matched to a gene: 4. From germline, CDR1 is ENHRY and CDR2 SYGVKD.

This clone was counted many times. The rearrangement joins TRBV5-1 to TRBJ2-7; 7 bases map to TRBD1. The V gene's germline CDR1 is SGHRS and CDR2 YFSETQ. V was clipped by 4 bases and J by 2 bases; unmatched bases: 6. The CDR3 extends over 14 amino acids. The CDR3 reads CASSPGTEAYEQYF. The CDR3, as DNA: TGCGCCAGCAGCCCCGGGACAGAGGCCTACGAGCAGTACTTC.

This chain connects TRBV7-2 to TRBJ2-7; no clear D. The CDR3 totals 15 residues. Germline loops: CDR1 SGHTA, CDR2 FQGNSA. Trimming stripped 0 bases from V and 2 bases from J, with 11 bases between. The CDR3 region has the DNA TGTGCCAGCAGCTTAGCAGCAGAGGATGCCTACGAGCAGTACTTC. It specifies CASSLAAEDAYEQYF.

This clone was counted a few times. The rearrangement joins TRBV5-6 to TRBJ2-3, with D hard to call. Germline V CDR1 and CDR2: SGHDT, YYEEEE. Trimming pared 1 base from V and 0 bases from J, leaving 12 bases between. This CDR3 has 16 amino acids. The CDR3 sequence: CASSLTAHVSTDTQYF. CDR3 coding DNA: TGTGCCAGCAGCTTGACAGCACACGTAAGCACAGATACGCAGTATTTT. The full variable domain, with the rest looked up from reference TRBV5-6 and TRBJ2-3, is DAGVTQSPTHLIKTRGQQVTLRCSPKSGHDTVSWYQQALGQGPQFIFQYYEEEERQRGNFPDRFSGHQFPNYSSELNVNALLLGDSALYLCASSLTAHVSTDTQYFGPGTRLTVL.

The chain couples TRBV5-1 to TRBJ1-2, with TRBD1 matching over 7 bases. Trimming cost V 3 bases and J 6 bases; bases outside gene matches: 5. This CDR3 contains 13 residues. From germline, CDR1 is SGHRS and CDR2 YFSETQ. This chain's CDR3 is CASSSRDSNGYTF. The CDR3 bases are TGCGCCAGCAGCTCGAGGGACAGCAATGGCTACACCTTC.

This clone was observed a handful of times. V gene TRBV7-2 combines with J gene TRBJ2-3, with unresolved D. V dropped 5 bases and J dropped 2 bases, with 8 bases sitting between them. Germline assignment: CDR1 SGHTA and CDR2 FQGNSA. The CDR3 is made up of 13 amino acids. The CDR3 loop reads CASSEVYTDTQYF. CDR3 bases: TGTGCCAGCAGCGAGGTTTACACAGATACGCAGTATTTT.

This clone appeared a few times. V gene TRBV6-1 combines with J gene TRBJ2-7, with D maybe TRBD1 (6 bases). Trimming cost V 3 bases and J 3 bases, with 18 bases left between them. The CDR3 contains 16 residues. Per the germline V gene, CDR1 is MNHNS and CDR2 is SASEGT. CDR3 DNA sequence: TGTGCCAGCAGTGACAAAACAGGGACCCTTTTCTACGAGCAGTACTTC. Translation: CASSDKTGTLFYEQYF.

V usage is TRBV27 and J usage is TRBJ2-2; 11 bases match TRBD2. The CDR3 contains 16 residues. The germline V gene encodes CDR1 MNHEY and CDR2 SMNVEV (reference sequence). Trimming at V came to 2 bases and at J to 4 bases, leaving 3 bases not matched to a gene. The CDR3 reads CASSLPLAGGTGELFF. The CDR3 DNA is TGTGCCAGCAGTTTACCCCTAGCGGGGGGCACCGGGGAGCTGTTTTTT.

This chain links TRBV7-2 with TRBJ2-7; 7 positions match TRBD1. The CDR3 contains 16 residues. From germline, CDR1 is SGHTA and CDR2 FQGNSA. V lost 2 bases, J lost 0 bases, and 7 bases stayed unmatched. The CDR3 bases are TGTGCCAGCAGCTTATCGGGACAGTTCAGCTCCTACGAGCAGTACTTC. Protein: CASSLSGQFSSYEQYF.

This clone was observed a few times. V gene TRBV29-1 combines with J gene TRBJ1-4; a possible D gene is TRBD1 (5 bases). V lost 7 bases and J lost 6, with 15 bases in between. The CDR3 contains 13 residues. Germline lookup yields CDR1 SQVTM and CDR2 ANQGSEA. The CDR3 loop reads CSAGQGSDEKLFF. The CDR3 DNA reads as TGCAGCGCCGGTCAGGGTTCTGATGAAAAACTGTTTTTT.

The genes are TRBV5-6 and TRBJ2-7; the match to TRBD2 covers 9 bases. The V gene's germline CDR1 is SGHDT and CDR2 YYEEEE. Losses at the gene ends were 0 bases for V and 4 bases for J; bases not matched to a gene: 8. The CDR3 length is 16 residues. The CDR3 DNA sequence: TGTGCCAGCAGCTTGGCGAGCGGGGGGACGATATACGAGCAGTACTTC. This encodes CASSLASGGTIYEQYF.

The rearrangement links TRBV6-5 to TRBJ2-1, with 10 bases that match TRBD2. The CDR3 has 12 residues. Germline V gene lookup returns CDR1 MNHEY and CDR2 SVGAGI. V shed 6 bases and J 15 bases; nucleotides not matched to a gene: 8. The CDR3 spells CASRASGGIRFF. The CDR3 nucleotides are TGTGCCAGCAGAGCTAGCGGGGGTATCCGGTTCTTC.